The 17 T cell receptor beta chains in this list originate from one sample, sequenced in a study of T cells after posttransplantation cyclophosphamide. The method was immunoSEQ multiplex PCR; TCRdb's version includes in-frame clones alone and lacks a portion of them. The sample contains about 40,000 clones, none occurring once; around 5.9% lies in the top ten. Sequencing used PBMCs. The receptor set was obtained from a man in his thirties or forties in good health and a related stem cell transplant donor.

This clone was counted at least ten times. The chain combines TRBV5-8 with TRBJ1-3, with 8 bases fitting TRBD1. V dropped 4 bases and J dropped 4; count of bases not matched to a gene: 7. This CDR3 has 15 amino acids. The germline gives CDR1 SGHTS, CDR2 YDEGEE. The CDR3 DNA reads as TGTGCCAGCAGCCCCTGGACAGGGAGGGGAAACACCATATATTTT. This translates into CASSPWTGRGNTIYF.

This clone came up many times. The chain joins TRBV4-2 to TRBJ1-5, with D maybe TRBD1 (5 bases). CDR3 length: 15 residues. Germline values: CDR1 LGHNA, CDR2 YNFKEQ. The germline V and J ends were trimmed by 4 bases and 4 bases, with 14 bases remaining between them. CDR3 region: CASSRTDTTNQPQHF. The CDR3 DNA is TGTGCCAGCAGCCGGACGGACACAACAAATCAGCCCCAGCATTTT.

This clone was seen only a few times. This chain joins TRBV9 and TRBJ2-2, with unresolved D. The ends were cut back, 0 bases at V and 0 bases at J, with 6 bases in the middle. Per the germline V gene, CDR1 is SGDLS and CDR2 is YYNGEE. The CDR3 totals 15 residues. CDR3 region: CASSVGGSNTGELFF. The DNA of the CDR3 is TGTGCCAGCAGCGTAGGAGGTTCGAACACCGGGGAGCTGTTTTTT.

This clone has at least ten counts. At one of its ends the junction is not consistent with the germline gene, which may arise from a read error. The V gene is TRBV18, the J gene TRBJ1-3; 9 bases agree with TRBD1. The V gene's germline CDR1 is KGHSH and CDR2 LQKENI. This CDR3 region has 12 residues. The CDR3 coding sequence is TGTGCCAGCTCACTAGCGAACCGGGACAGGGTCTTT. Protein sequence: CASSLANRDRVF.

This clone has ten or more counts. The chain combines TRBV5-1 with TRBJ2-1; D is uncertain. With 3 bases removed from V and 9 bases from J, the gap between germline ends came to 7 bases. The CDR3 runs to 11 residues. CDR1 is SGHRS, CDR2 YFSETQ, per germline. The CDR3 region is CASSWAGEQFF. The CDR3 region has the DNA TGCGCCAGCAGCTGGGCAGGTGAGCAGTTCTTC.

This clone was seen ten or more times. CDR3 loop: CASSPLLGGNTEAFF. CDR3 coding DNA: TGTGCCAGCTCACCGCTATTGGGGGGGAACACTGAAGCTTTCTTT. The genes are TRBV18 and TRBJ1-1; a possible D gene is TRBD1 (5 bases). The V end was cut by 3 bases, the J end by 1 base, with 12 bases between. The CDR3 is made up of 15 amino acids. Germline V gene sequence: CDR1 KGHSH, CDR2 LQKENI.

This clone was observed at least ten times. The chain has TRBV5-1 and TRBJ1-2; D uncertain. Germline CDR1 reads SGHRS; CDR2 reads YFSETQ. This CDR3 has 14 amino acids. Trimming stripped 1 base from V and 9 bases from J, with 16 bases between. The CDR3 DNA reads TGCGCCAGCAGCTTGAACGGTCAGGAGAGGCGCTACACCTTC. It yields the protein CASSLNGQERRYTF.

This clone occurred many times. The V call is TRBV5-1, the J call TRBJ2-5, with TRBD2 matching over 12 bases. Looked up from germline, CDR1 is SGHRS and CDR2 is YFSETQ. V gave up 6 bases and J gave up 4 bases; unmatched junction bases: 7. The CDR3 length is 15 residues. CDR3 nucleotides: TGCGCCAGCACCTGGACTAGCGGGGAGAGAGAGACCCAGTACTTC. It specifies CASTWTSGERETQYF.

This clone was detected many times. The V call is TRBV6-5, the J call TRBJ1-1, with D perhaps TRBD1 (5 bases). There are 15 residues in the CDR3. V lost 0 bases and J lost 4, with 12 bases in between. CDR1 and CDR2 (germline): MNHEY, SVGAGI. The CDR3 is CASSYSWGGITEAFF. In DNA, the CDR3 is TGTGCCAGCAGTTACTCCTGGGGGGGAATCACTGAAGCTTTCTTT.

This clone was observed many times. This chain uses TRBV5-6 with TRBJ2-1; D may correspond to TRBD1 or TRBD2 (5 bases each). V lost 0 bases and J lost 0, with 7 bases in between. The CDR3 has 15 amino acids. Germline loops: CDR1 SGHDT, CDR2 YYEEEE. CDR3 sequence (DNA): TGTGCCAGCAGCTTGGCAGGGAGCTCCTACAATGAGCAGTTCTTC. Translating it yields CASSLAGSSYNEQFF.

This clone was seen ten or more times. This CDR3 is CASSLDSQETQYF. CDR3 DNA sequence: TGTGCCAGCAGCTTGGACAGCCAAGAGACCCAGTACTTC. This chain uses TRBV5-6 with TRBJ2-5; the D is unclear. This CDR3 is 13 amino acids long. Germline CDR1 SGHDT, CDR2 YYEEEE. Trimming stripped 0 bases from V and 1 base from J, with 4 bases between.

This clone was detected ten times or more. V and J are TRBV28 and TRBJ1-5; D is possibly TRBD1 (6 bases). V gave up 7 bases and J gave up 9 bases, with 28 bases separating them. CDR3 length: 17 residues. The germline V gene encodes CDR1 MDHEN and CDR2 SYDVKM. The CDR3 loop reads CASNPGPPEQGLRPQHF. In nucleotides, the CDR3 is TGTGCCAGCAACCCAGGCCCACCTGAACAGGGCTTGAGGCCCCAGCATTTT.

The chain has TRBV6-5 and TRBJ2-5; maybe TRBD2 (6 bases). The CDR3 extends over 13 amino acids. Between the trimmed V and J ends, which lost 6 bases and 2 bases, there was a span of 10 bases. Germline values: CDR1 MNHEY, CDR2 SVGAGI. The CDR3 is CASSRDWQETQYF. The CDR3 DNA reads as TGTGCCAGCAGCCGGGACTGGCAAGAGACCCAGTACTTC.

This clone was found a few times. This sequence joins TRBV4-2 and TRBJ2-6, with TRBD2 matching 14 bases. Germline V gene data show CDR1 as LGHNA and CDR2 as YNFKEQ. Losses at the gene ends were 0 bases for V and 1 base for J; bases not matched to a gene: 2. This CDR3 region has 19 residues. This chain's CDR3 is CASSQDGLAGGSGANVLTF. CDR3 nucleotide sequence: TGTGCCAGCAGCCAAGATGGACTAGCGGGGGGTTCTGGGGCCAACGTCCTGACTTTC.

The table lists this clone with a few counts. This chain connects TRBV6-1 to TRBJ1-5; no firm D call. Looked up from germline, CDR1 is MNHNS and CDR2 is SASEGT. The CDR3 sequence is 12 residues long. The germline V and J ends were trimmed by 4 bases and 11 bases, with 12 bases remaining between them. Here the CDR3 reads CASSVRVQAQHF. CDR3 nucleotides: TGTGCCAGCAGTGTCCGGGTTCAAGCCCAGCATTTT.

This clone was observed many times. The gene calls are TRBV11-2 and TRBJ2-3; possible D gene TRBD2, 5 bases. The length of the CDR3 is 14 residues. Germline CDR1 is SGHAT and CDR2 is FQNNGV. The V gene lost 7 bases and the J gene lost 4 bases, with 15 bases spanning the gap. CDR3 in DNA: TGTGCCAGCACCCCTATAGGGCGGGCAGATACGCAGTATTTT. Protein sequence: CASTPIGRADTQYF.

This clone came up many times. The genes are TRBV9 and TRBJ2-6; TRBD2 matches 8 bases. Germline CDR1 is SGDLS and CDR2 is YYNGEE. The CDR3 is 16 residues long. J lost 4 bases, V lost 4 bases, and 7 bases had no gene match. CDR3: CASSPGGGTGANVLTF. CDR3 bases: TGTGCCAGCAGCCCCGGCGGGGGGACGGGGGCCAACGTCCTGACTTTC.